This T cell receptor beta chain was found in a study of cytomegalovirus exposure and HLA in healthy donors. PCR amplification relied on 60 Vbeta primers (plus 13 Jbeta primers). Using immunoSEQ multiplex PCR, the repertoire was profiled, and TCRdb retains in-frame clones only, with some absent. Of roughly 120,000 clones listed, roughly 62% are singletons. In the case of this clone: Its antigen is as yet unknown.

Points from the study as a whole: Per published accounts, TCR beta sequences correctly predicted the HLA-A and HLA-B alleles of most subjects. A cluster of highly shared sequence variants was likely a sequencing artifact.

Material for sequencing was PBMCs. The receptor was derived from a man aged 25 to 40 in good health and CMV-seropositive.

The CDR3 here is CASSFASGNTGELFF. For the CDR3, the DNA is TGTGCCAGCAGCTTCGCTAGCGGAAACACCGGGGAGCTGTTTTTT. The chain couples TRBV5-4 to TRBJ2-2, with 7 bases that match TRBD2. This CDR3 has 15 residues. CDR1 and CDR2 from the germline V gene are SGHNT and YYREEE (reference sequence). V shed 2 bases and J 2 bases; nucleotides not matched to a gene: 3.